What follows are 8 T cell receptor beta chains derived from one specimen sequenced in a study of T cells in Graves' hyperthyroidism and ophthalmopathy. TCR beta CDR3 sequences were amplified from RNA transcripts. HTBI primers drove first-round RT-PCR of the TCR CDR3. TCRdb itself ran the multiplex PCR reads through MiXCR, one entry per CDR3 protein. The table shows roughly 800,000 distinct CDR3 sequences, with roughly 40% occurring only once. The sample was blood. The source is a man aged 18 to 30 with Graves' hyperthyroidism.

DNA of the CDR3: TGTGCCAGCAGTGTGAGGGGGACAACAACTAATGAAAAACTGTTTTTT. Its translation is CASSVRGTTTNEKLFF. This chain uses TRBV2 with TRBJ1-4, with D possibly being TRBD1 (6 bases). Germline V gene lookup returns CDR1 SNHLY and CDR2 FYNNEI. CDR3 length equals 16 residues. V shed 4 bases and J shed 0 bases, with 12 bases lying between them.

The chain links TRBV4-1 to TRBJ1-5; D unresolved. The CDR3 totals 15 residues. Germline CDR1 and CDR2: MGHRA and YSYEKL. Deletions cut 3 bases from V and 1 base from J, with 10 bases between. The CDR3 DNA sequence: TGCGCCAGCAGCCAGGATCCCCCGAGCAATCAGCCCCAGCATTTT. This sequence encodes CASSQDPPSNQPQHF.

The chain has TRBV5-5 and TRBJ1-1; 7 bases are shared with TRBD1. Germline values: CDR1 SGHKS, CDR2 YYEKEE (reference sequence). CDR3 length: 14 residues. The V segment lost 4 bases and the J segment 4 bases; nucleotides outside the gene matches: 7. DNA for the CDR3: TGTGCCAGCAGCCCGGACAGGAGGTCCACTGAAGCTTTCTTT. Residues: CASSPDRRSTEAFF.

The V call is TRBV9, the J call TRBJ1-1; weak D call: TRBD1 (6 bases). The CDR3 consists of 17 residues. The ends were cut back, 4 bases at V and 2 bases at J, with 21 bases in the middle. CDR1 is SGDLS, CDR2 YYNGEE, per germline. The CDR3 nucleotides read TGTGCCAGCAGCTTATTTGTTGTTGGGGGCAGAAACACTGAAGCTTTCTTT. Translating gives CASSLFVVGGRNTEAFF.

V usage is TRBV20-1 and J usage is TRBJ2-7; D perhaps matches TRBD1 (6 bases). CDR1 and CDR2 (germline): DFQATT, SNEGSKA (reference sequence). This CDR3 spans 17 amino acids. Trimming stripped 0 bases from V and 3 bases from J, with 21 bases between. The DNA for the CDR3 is TGCAGTGCTAGAGAGGCGTTTTGGGACAACCCCCTCTACGAGCAGTACTTC. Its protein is CSAREAFWDNPLYEQYF.

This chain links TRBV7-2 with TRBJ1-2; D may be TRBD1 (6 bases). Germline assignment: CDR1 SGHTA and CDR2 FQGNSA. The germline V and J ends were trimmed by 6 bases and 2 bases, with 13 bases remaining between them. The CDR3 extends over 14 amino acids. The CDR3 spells CASSFAGANYGYTF. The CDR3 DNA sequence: TGTGCCAGCAGTTTTGCAGGGGCGAACTATGGCTACACCTTC.

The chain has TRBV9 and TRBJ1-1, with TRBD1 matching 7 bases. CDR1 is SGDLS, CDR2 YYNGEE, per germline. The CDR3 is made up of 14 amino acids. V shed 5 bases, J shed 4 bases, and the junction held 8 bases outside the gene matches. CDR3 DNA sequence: TGTGCCAGCAGGACGACAGGGTGGGGCACTGAAGCTTTCTTT. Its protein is CASRTTGWGTEAFF.

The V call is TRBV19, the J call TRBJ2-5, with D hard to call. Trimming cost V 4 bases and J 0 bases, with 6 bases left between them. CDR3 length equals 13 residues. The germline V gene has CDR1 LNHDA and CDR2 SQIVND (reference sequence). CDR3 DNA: TGTGCCAGTAGTACCTTATACCAAGAGACCCAGTACTTC. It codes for CASSTLYQETQYF.